This record concerns one TCR beta chain sequence. Repertoires were generated with immunoSEQ multiplex PCR, while TCRdb's copy carries only in-frame clones and drops some. The sample gives some 80,000 clones, roughly 86% of which show up once; 4.5% to 5.5% is in the top ten. V lost 5 bases to trimming and J lost 8 bases, with 18 bases between them. Germline V gives CDR1 SGHVS, CDR2 FQNEAQ. CDR3 length: 14 residues. The sample belongs to a study of blood T cell repertoires in COVID-19. This chain connects TRBV7-8 to TRBJ1-2; TRBD1 might be the D (6 bases). Input material: peripheral blood. This clonotype originated in a middle-aged man with active or convalescent COVID-19. CDR3 sequence: CASSRGAGAEGYTF. Here the CDR3 DNA reads TGTGCCAGCAGCAGGGGGGCGGGGGCAGAAGGCTACACCTTC.